The rows below give T cell receptor beta chains drawn from one sample of a study of blood T cell repertoires in COVID-19. Profiling relied on immunoSEQ multiplex PCR, and the TCRdb table lists in-frame clones only, not all of them. The sample yields approximately 250,000 clones, approximately 90% seen once. The sample consisted of PBMCs or T cells enriched from blood (not recorded which). These receptors were obtained from a man aged 40-55 years who had been exposed to COVID-19. The CDR3 runs from the conserved cysteine through the conserved F or W. D genes are given only for firm matches. Not all rows give a size; the values are once, few, many and, for expanded clones, a class.

j_gene,v_gene,abundance,d_gene,CDR3nt,CDR3aa
TRBJ2-5,TRBV11-3,.,TRBD1,TGTGCCAGCAGCTCCACAGGGGGAGAGACCCAGTACTTC,CASSSTGGETQYF
TRBJ2-1,TRBV5-5,.,TRBD2,TGTGCCAGCAGCTTGGCGACTAGCGGGAGCAGTGAGCAGTTCTTC,CASSLATSGSSEQFF
TRBJ2-1,TRBV7-3,.,TRBD2,TGTGCCAGCAGCCCCGGGACTAGCGGATACAATGAGCAGTTCTTC,CASSPGTSGYNEQFF
TRBJ1-4,TRBV13,.,TRBD1,TGTGCCAGCAGCTCGGGGACAGGGGCCGGAGAAAAACTGTTTTTT,CASSSGTGAGEKLFF
TRBJ1-1,TRBV28,once,TRBD1,TGTGCCAGCAGATCCGACAGGGGACCCATGAACACTGAAGCTTTCTTT,CASRSDRGPMNTEAFF
TRBJ1-5,TRBV2,.,TRBD1,TGTGCCAGCAGTGAAGAGCCGGGACAGGGGCGACATCAGCCCCAGCATTTT,CASSEEPGQGRHQPQHF
TRBJ2-1,TRBV18,.,.,TGTGCCAGCTCAAAAATCGGTAATGAGCAGTTCTTC,CASSKIGNEQFF
TRBJ1-1,TRBV14,.,.,TGTGCCAGCAGCCAATATCTTCAGGGGAACACTGAAGCTTTCTTT,CASSQYLQGNTEAFF
TRBJ2-1,TRBV9,.,.,TGTGCCAGCAGCGTGGACAGCTCCTACAATGAGCAGTTCTTC,CASSVDSSYNEQFF
TRBJ2-1,TRBV27,.,.,TGTGCCAGCAGTTTTGGGTCAGGGTGGAATGAGCAGTTCTTC,CASSFGSGWNEQFF